Each of the 17 T cell receptor beta chains below was sequenced from the same sample in a study of T cells in Graves' hyperthyroidism and ophthalmopathy. Amplification yielded TCR beta CDR3 regions, with RNA transcripts as the source. When the TCR CDR3 underwent first-round RT-PCR, the HTBI primer set was used. MiXCR was run by TCRdb on the multiplex PCR reads, yielding one entry per CDR3 protein. The table shows about 59,000 distinct CDR3 sequences, with approximately 53% occurring only once. The sequencing sample was made of blood. The receptors stem from a woman aged 55-70 years with Graves' ophthalmopathy.

This clonotype was recorded at least ten times. V usage is TRBV11-2 and J usage is TRBJ1-1; a possible D gene is TRBD1 (6 bases). V was pared by 4 bases and J by 3 bases, with 9 bases between. Germline V gene data show CDR1 as SGHAT and CDR2 as FQNNGV. The CDR3 sequence is 13 residues long. In DNA form, the CDR3 reads TGTGCCAGCAGCTCAGGACAGTACACTGAAGCTTTCTTT. Translating it yields CASSSGQYTEAFF.

The chain is built from TRBV9 and TRBJ2-3, with D possibly being TRBD1 or TRBD2 (5 bases each). There are 16 residues in the CDR3. Germline V gene lookup returns CDR1 SGDLS and CDR2 YYNGEE. The V gene lost 3 bases and the J gene lost 1 base, with 15 bases spanning the gap. CDR3: CASSEGDLRGTDTQYF. The CDR3 DNA reads as TGTGCCAGCAGCGAAGGGGACCTACGAGGCACAGATACGCAGTATTTT.

This chain connects TRBV20-1 to TRBJ1-4; weak D call: TRBD1 (5 bases). The CDR3 spans 11 residues. Trimming took 7 bases from V and 8 from J, leaving 11 bases between them. The germline CDR1 and CDR2 sequences are DFQATT and SNEGSKA (reference sequence). The CDR3 sequence: CSGGVGEKLFF. The CDR3 DNA follows: TGCAGTGGAGGGGTTGGCGAAAAACTGTTTTTT.

The genes are TRBV24-1 and TRBJ2-5; TRBD1 aligns across 12 bases. Germline loops: CDR1 KGHDR, CDR2 SFDVKD. Trimming at V came to 7 bases and at J to 0 bases, leaving 2 bases not matched to a gene. The CDR3 has 15 amino acids. CDR3 sequence (DNA): TGTGCCACCAGCGGGGACAGGGGGCACCAAGAGACCCAGTACTTC. It is translated as CATSGDRGHQETQYF.

There are a few counts of this clonotype. The CDR3 does not end in the conserved phenylalanine or tryptophan, so this is likely a read error. The limits of the CDR3 on the DNA are not certain, so only TCRdb's listed CDR3 is given. The CDR3 here is CASSLAARTS. The chain uses TRBV7-6 and TRBJ2-6. The CDR3 is 10 amino acids long, termini counted. CDR1 SGHVS and CDR2 FNYEAQ come from the germline V gene.

This clonotype appeared many times. The V and J genes are TRBV3-1 and TRBJ1-5; D uncertain. The CDR3 has 12 residues. Trimming pared 5 bases from V and 13 bases from J, leaving 15 bases between. The germline CDR1 and CDR2 sequences are LGHDT and YNNKEL (reference sequence). CDR3 bases: TGTGCCAGCAGCTCAGACGGAAAGTCTCAGCATTTT. Protein product: CASSSDGKSQHF.

This clonotype occurred a few times. An end of the junction differs from the germline gene, which may be a read error. The rearrangement joins TRBV7-9 to TRBJ1-1; unclear D gene. CDR3 length: 11 residues. The V gene's germline CDR1 is SEHNR and CDR2 FQNEAQ (reference sequence). CDR3 protein: CASSLLAEAFF. The CDR3 DNA reads as TGTGCCAGCAGCCTCCTCGCTGAGGCTTTCTTT.

This clonotype was counted many times. V usage is TRBV5-4 and J usage is TRBJ1-3, with a tentative D call TRBD1 (5 bases). The V and J ends lost 0 bases and 4 bases respectively, with 14 bases between them. Germline values: CDR1 SGHNT, CDR2 YYREEE (reference sequence). The CDR3 length is 16 residues. The DNA for the CDR3 is TGTGCCAGCAGCTTGGCCCTGGGGGGTTCAGGAAACACCATATATTTT. As protein: CASSLALGGSGNTIYF.

There are many counts of this clonotype. The gene calls are TRBV11-2 and TRBJ2-1, with D tentatively TRBD2 (5 bases). CDR3 length: 12 amino acids. Trimming left V 4 bases short and J 9 bases short, with 10 bases between. The germline V gene encodes CDR1 SGHAT and CDR2 FQNNGV. The CDR3 bases are TGTGCCAGCAGCTCAGTTGGAGGTGAGCAGTTCTTC. Translating it yields CASSSVGGEQFF.

This chain uses TRBV29-1 with TRBJ1-1, with D tentatively TRBD1 (5 bases). Germline V CDR1 and CDR2: SQVTM, ANQGSEA. The germline V and J ends were trimmed by 5 bases and 3 bases, with 10 bases remaining between them. The CDR3 is made up of 12 amino acids. Here the CDR3 DNA reads TGCAGCGTTCTACTCAGGGACACTGAAGCTTTCTTT. Translating gives CSVLLRDTEAFF.

This rearrangement joins TRBV19 to TRBJ2-7; a possible D gene is TRBD1 (6 bases). Per the germline V gene, CDR1 is LNHDA and CDR2 is SQIVND (reference sequence). Trimming pared 10 bases from V and 5 bases from J, leaving 15 bases between. This CDR3 has 12 amino acids. The DNA for the CDR3 is TGTGCCACTTCCACAGGGCTCCACGAGCAGTACTTC. Residues: CATSTGLHEQYF.

V and J are TRBV20-1 and TRBJ2-1; 14 nucleotides line up with TRBD2. The CDR3 has 17 amino acids. With 0 bases clipped from V and 2 bases from J, the junction kept 3 bases outside the gene matches. Germline V gives CDR1 DFQATT, CDR2 SNEGSKA (reference sequence). The CDR3 is CSARDGTSGGPYNEQFF. Written as DNA, the CDR3 is TGCAGTGCTAGAGACGGGACTAGCGGGGGCCCCTACAATGAGCAGTTCTTC.

This clonotype was counted ten times or more. The gene calls are TRBV18 and TRBJ2-5; perhaps TRBD1 as D (6 bases). The CDR3 has 12 amino acids. Germline V gives CDR1 KGHSH, CDR2 LQKENI. V lost 5 bases, J lost 10 bases, and 14 bases lay in between. The CDR3 loop is CASSGTTQDQYF. CDR3 nucleotides: TGTGCCAGCTCAGGGACAACTCAAGACCAGTACTTC. The variable domain in full, completed from reference TRBV18 and TRBJ2-5, reads NAGVMQNPRHLVRRRGQEARLRCSPMKGHSHVYWYRQLPEEGLKFMVYLQKENIIDESGMPKERFSAEFPKEGPSILRIQQVVRGDSAAYFCASSGTTQDQYFGPGTRLLVL.

Turning to this clonotype: A junction end diverges from the germline sequence, so it may reflect a read error. This chain links TRBV9 with TRBJ1-4; no reliable D call. The length of the CDR3 is 14 residues. CDR1 SGDLS and CDR2 YYNGEE come from the germline V gene. The CDR3 DNA reads TGTGCCCGCAGCGTAGAACATCCGAGTGAAAAACTGTTTTTT. Its translation: CARSVEHPSEKLFF.

This clonotype was seen a handful of times. At one of its ends the junction is not consistent with the germline gene, which may arise from a read error. This chain's CDR3 is CSVEVQGNNEQFF. As DNA, the CDR3 is TGCAGCGTGGAAGTACAGGGAAACAATGAGCAGTTCTTC. V is TRBV29-1 and J is TRBJ2-1; weak D call: TRBD1 (6 bases). Germline V gives CDR1 SQVTM, CDR2 ANQGSEA. This CDR3 has 13 amino acids.

This clonotype came up many times. The chain couples TRBV11-3 to TRBJ1-1; no definite D call. The germline CDR1 and CDR2 sequences are SGHNT and YENEEA. There are 17 residues in the CDR3. Deletions cut 3 bases from V and 1 base from J, with 18 bases between. The CDR3 nucleotides are TGTGCCAGCAGCTTTCCGAACAACAACCAACGGAACACTGAAGCTTTCTTT. As protein: CASSFPNNNQRNTEAFF. The full variable domain, with the rest looked up from reference TRBV11-3 and TRBJ1-1, is EAGVVQSPRYKIIEKKQPVAFWCNPISGHNTLYWYLQNLGQGPELLIRYENEEAVDDSQLPKDRFSAERLKGVDSTLKIQPAELGDSAVYLCASSFPNNNQRNTEAFFGQGTRLTVV.

In nucleotides, the CDR3 is TGTGCCAGCAGCCAGACCCTAAGGGCGGAGACCCAGTACTTC. This gives the protein CASSQTLRAETQYF. V usage is TRBV6-6 and J usage is TRBJ2-5; D is unclear. The CDR3 is made up of 14 amino acids. V dropped 6 bases and J dropped 5 bases, with 16 bases sitting between them. CDR1 MNHNY and CDR2 SVGAGI come from the germline V gene (reference sequence).